The 25 T cell receptor beta chains reported below all come from one sample, sequenced in a study of blood T cell repertoires in COVID-19. Clones were sequenced by immunoSEQ multiplex PCR, and TCRdb holds only the in-frame ones, with some missing. The table includes about 250,000 clones, around 83% detected once. The sequenced sample was peripheral blood. The receptors were sampled from a man at least 80 years old with acute or convalescent COVID-19.

This clone has only one observation. J is TRBJ1-6 and V is TRBV7-2, with TRBD1 matching 7 bases. Germline CDR1 SGHTA, CDR2 FQGNSA. CDR3 length equals 13 residues. V was pared by 4 bases and J by 10 bases, with 4 bases of the junction left unmatched. CDR3 region: CASSWRQGSPLHF. The CDR3 bases are TGTGCCAGCAGCTGGAGACAGGGATCACCCCTCCACTTT.

The rearrangement uses TRBV24-1 and TRBJ2-1, with 8 positions matching TRBD1. The germline CDR1 and CDR2 sequences are KGHDR and SFDVKD. J was trimmed by 9 bases and V by 1 base; bases with no gene match: 13. The CDR3 is 17 amino acids. The CDR3 DNA reads TGTGCCACCAGTGATTTCCCCGGGACAGGAAGTTTCACTGAGCAGTTCTTC. It is translated as CATSDFPGTGSFTEQFF.

The chain couples TRBV14 to TRBJ2-7; D not resolved. Germline loops: CDR1 SGHDN, CDR2 FVKESK. The CDR3 is made up of 11 amino acids. Trimming took off 4 bases at V and 3 bases at J, with 4 bases between the two ends. The CDR3 nucleotides are TGTGCCAGCAGCCGCTACTACGAGCAGTACTTC. Protein sequence: CASSRYYEQYF.

The V and J genes are TRBV7-9 and TRBJ1-5, with D perhaps TRBD1 (6 bases). Per the germline V gene, CDR1 is SEHNR and CDR2 is FQNEAQ (reference sequence). The V end was cut by 3 bases, the J end by 7 bases, with 10 bases between. The CDR3 is made up of 13 amino acids. CDR3 DNA: TGTGCCAGCAGCTTCCCAGGGGAACAGCCCCAGCATTTT. Encoded protein: CASSFPGEQPQHF.

This clone was observed a few times. This chain uses TRBV28 with TRBJ1-2; D gene uncertain. V dropped 6 bases and J dropped 2 bases, with 25 bases sitting between them. Germline V gene sequence: CDR1 MDHEN, CDR2 SYDVKM. The CDR3 has 18 residues. The DNA of the CDR3 is TGTGCCAGCAGACATTTAGATGGTCGCGCGGGGTCCAACTATGGCTACACCTTC. Amino acid sequence: CASRHLDGRAGSNYGYTF.

This rearrangement joins TRBV28 to TRBJ2-3; TRBD2 is a possible D gene (7 bases). In germline, CDR1 is MDHEN, CDR2 SYDVKM. The V end lost 8 bases, the J end lost 0 bases, and 21 bases lay between the germline ends. The CDR3 runs 17 residues. The CDR3 DNA reads as TGTGCCAGCTCGACAGTGCTAGGGGGGGATAGCACAGATACGCAGTATTTT. Amino acid sequence: CASSTVLGGDSTDTQYF.

The rearrangement uses TRBV18 and TRBJ1-5; D unresolved. The ends were cut back, 2 bases at V and 0 bases at J, with 8 bases in the middle. CDR3 length equals 15 residues. Germline-derived CDR1 and CDR2 are KGHSH and LQKENI. The CDR3 reads CASSPGRHSNQPQHF. As DNA, the CDR3 is TGTGCCAGCTCACCAGGCCGCCATAGCAATCAGCCCCAGCATTTT.

This clone was detected once. The CDR3 loop is CASSFTQSDYGYTF. CDR3 in DNA: TGTGCCAGCAGTTTTACCCAATCGGACTATGGCTACACCTTC. The rearrangement uses TRBV27 and TRBJ1-2; D gene uncertain. This CDR3 spans 14 amino acids. V lost 3 bases and J lost 3, with 11 bases in between. Germline loops: CDR1 MNHEY, CDR2 SMNVEV (reference sequence).

This sequence joins TRBV21-1 and TRBJ2-1; the table calls TRBD2, which could not be checked here. TRBV21-1 is described as a pseudogene. This CDR3 comprises 22 residues. This chain's CDR3 is CASSKGRRRAKPTGSGYNEQFF. CDR3 coding DNA: TGTGCCAGCAGCAAAGGAAGGAGGAGGGCGAAACCAACCGGTTCGGGTTACAATGAGCAGTTCTTC.

V usage is TRBV19 and J usage is TRBJ1-4, with TRBD1 matching 10 bases. Per germline, CDR1 LNHDA and CDR2 SQIVND (reference sequence). This CDR3 is built from 16 residues. The V gene end was trimmed by 1 base and the J gene end by 5 bases; junction bases not matched to a gene: 4. CDR3 amino acids: CASSIVRTGGNEKLFF. As DNA, the CDR3 is TGTGCCAGTAGTATAGTCCGGACAGGGGGGAATGAAAAACTGTTTTTT. Looking up the rest from reference TRBV19 and TRBJ1-4 gives the full variable domain: DGGITQSPKYLFRKEGQNVTLSCEQNLNHDAMYWYRQDPGQGLRLIYYSQIVNDFQKGDIAEGYSVSREKKESFPLTVTSAQKNPTAFYLCASSIVRTGGNEKLFFGSGTQLSVL.

This rearrangement joins TRBV5-1 to TRBJ2-3; 11 bases are a match to TRBD2. CDR1 and CDR2 from the germline V gene are SGHRS and YFSETQ. V shed 1 base and J 8 bases; nucleotides not matched to a gene: 3. This CDR3 is built from 14 residues. The CDR3 reads CASSLSLAGGTQYF. DNA of the CDR3: TGCGCCAGCAGCTTGTCCCTAGCGGGGGGTACGCAGTATTTT.

The genes are TRBV19 and TRBJ2-2; 9 bases are shared with TRBD1. The length of the CDR3 is 13 residues. CDR1 is LNHDA, CDR2 SQIVND, per germline (reference sequence). Losses at the gene ends were 11 bases for V and 6 bases for J; bases not matched to a gene: 7. The CDR3: CAGWDRESGELFF. The CDR3 DNA reads TGTGCCGGATGGGACAGGGAATCCGGGGAGCTGTTTTTT.

The V and J genes are TRBV11-2 and TRBJ1-1, with D maybe TRBD1 (6 bases). There are 13 residues in the CDR3. Germline V gives CDR1 SGHAT, CDR2 FQNNGV. Trimming pared 5 bases from V and 9 bases from J, leaving 16 bases between. CDR3 nucleotides: TGTGCCAGCAGCCGCACGGTCGGGGGGCAAGCTTTCTTT. This translates into CASSRTVGGQAFF.

The chain recombines TRBV6-5 with TRBJ1-4; 10 bases map to TRBD1. This CDR3 has 15 residues. The trim removed 6 bases at V and 8 bases at J, leaving 9 bases unmatched. From germline, CDR1 is MNHEY and CDR2 SVGAGI. CDR3 sequence reads: CASRDPGQGREKLFF. In DNA form, the CDR3 reads TGTGCCAGCAGGGACCCGGGACAGGGGCGGGAAAAACTGTTTTTT.

The chain has TRBV4-1 and TRBJ2-7, with D unresolved. V lost 1 base and J 3 bases, leaving 16 bases between the germline ends. The germline gives CDR1 MGHRA, CDR2 YSYEKL. CDR3 length equals 16 residues. The CDR3 sequence: CASSQGSSRGYYEQYF. CDR3 coding DNA: TGCGCCAGCAGCCAAGGGTCCAGTCGAGGCTACTACGAGCAGTACTTC.

V is TRBV12-3 or TRBV12-4 and J is TRBJ1-1; TRBD1 is a possible D gene (5 bases). V lost 3 bases and J lost 4, with 9 bases in between. The CDR3 has 13 residues. Here the CDR3 reads CASSLQGITEAFF. In DNA form, the CDR3 reads TGTGCCAGCAGTTTGCAGGGTATCACTGAAGCTTTCTTT.

The chain couples TRBV18 to TRBJ2-3, with a tentative D call TRBD2 (5 bases). CDR1 is KGHSH and CDR2 is LQKENI in the germline V gene. V was pared by 3 bases and J by 5 bases, with 24 bases between. CDR3 length: 18 residues. CDR3 sequence (DNA): TGTGCCAGCTCACCCTCTCCTCTTCTCGGAGGCGGAGGAGATACGCAGTATTTT. Translation: CASSPSPLLGGGGDTQYF. Full variable domain (missing parts from reference TRBV18 and TRBJ2-3): NAGVMQNPRHLVRRRGQEARLRCSPMKGHSHVYWYRQLPEEGLKFMVYLQKENIIDESGMPKERFSAEFPKEGPSILRIQQVVRGDSAAYFCASSPSPLLGGGGDTQYFGPGTRLTVL.

The V and J genes are TRBV5-1 and TRBJ1-4, with 7 nucleotides matching TRBD1. Germline loops: CDR1 SGHRS, CDR2 YFSETQ. There are 14 residues in the CDR3. Trimming at V came to 0 bases and at J to 7 bases, leaving 3 bases not matched to a gene. The chain's CDR3 is CASSLATGAEKLFF. CDR3 DNA sequence: TGCGCCAGCAGCTTGGCCACAGGGGCTGAAAAACTGTTTTTT.

The chain couples TRBV18 to TRBJ1-1, with 8 bases lining up with TRBD1. CDR1 and CDR2 from the germline V gene are KGHSH and LQKENI. J gave up 5 bases and V 2 bases, and 10 bases lay outside the gene matches. The CDR3 runs 16 residues. CDR3 sequence: CASSPYPDRGDTEAFF. For the CDR3, the DNA is TGTGCCAGCTCACCATATCCCGACAGGGGAGATACTGAAGCTTTCTTT.

The V and J genes are TRBV5-1 and TRBJ1-2; 7 positions match TRBD1. CDR1 is SGHRS and CDR2 is YFSETQ in the germline V gene. The CDR3 length is 15 residues. The V and J ends lost 4 bases and 6 bases, in that order; junction bases with no gene match: 12. In nucleotides, the CDR3 is TGCGCCAGCAGCGCACTACAGGGGAAGGGGGATGGCTACACCTTC. Amino acid sequence: CASSALQGKGDGYTF.

The rearrangement uses TRBV7-9 and TRBJ2-3; TRBD1 agrees at 9 bases. The CDR3 has 17 amino acids. The V and J ends lost 5 bases and 4 bases, in that order; junction bases with no gene match: 13. The germline V gene encodes CDR1 SEHNR and CDR2 FQNEAQ (reference sequence). The CDR3 sequence is CASSSGTGTGEADTQYF. CDR3 in DNA: TGTGCCAGCAGCAGCGGGACAGGGACGGGAGAAGCAGATACGCAGTATTTT.

The chain recombines TRBV6-1 with TRBJ2-7, with no clear D. Germline CDR1 reads MNHNS; CDR2 reads SASEGT. The CDR3 covers 14 residues. V lost 6 bases, J lost 0 bases, and 12 bases lay in between. For the CDR3, the DNA is TGTGCCAGCAGGAATAGCTTTTCCTCCTACGAGCAGTACTTC. Amino acids: CASRNSFSSYEQYF.

This clone was detected once. This chain uses TRBV7-8 with TRBJ2-7; 8 nucleotides align to TRBD1. CDR3 length: 15 residues. The V segment lost 1 base and the J segment 2 bases; nucleotides outside the gene matches: 4. Germline CDR1 reads SGHVS; CDR2 reads FQNEAQ. The CDR3 region is CASSLGGTGTYEQYF. CDR3 in DNA: TGTGCCAGCAGCTTAGGGGGGACAGGAACCTACGAGCAGTACTTC.

This clone was found once. V is TRBV5-6 and J is TRBJ2-3; TRBD1 agrees at 9 bases. J lost 3 bases, V lost 0 bases, and 5 bases had no gene match. From germline, CDR1 is SGHDT and CDR2 YYEEEE. The CDR3 runs 16 residues. The CDR3 loop is CASSLVGTGRTDTQYF. The CDR3 region has the DNA TGTGCCAGCAGCTTGGTTGGGACAGGGCGTACAGATACGCAGTATTTT.

The chain couples TRBV10-3 to TRBJ1-2; unclear D gene. Looked up from germline, CDR1 is ENHRY and CDR2 is SYGVKD. Trimming shortened V by 6 bases and J by 1 base, and 9 bases separated the two germline ends. This CDR3 contains 13 residues. The DNA of the CDR3 is TGTGCCATCAGCAGGCTCGATAACTATGGCTACACCTTC. This gives the protein CAISRLDNYGYTF.